This entry lists 5 T cell receptor beta chains sequenced from one sample in a study of immune evolution from preneoplasia to lung adenocarcinoma. The repertoire was sequenced with immunoSEQ multiplex PCR; TCRdb's copy has only in-frame clones and lacks some. The top ten hold 15% to 20% of the sample, which has thousands of clones, around 77% seen once. Sample: FFPE adjacent normal lung tissue. These receptor sequences come from a person aged 65 to 85 with lung adenocarcinoma.

The V call is TRBV7-8, the J call TRBJ2-3, with 10 bases identical to TRBD2. The germline V gene has CDR1 SGHVS and CDR2 FQNEAQ. CDR3 length: 14 residues. Trimming took 6 bases from V and 5 from J; bases not matched to a gene: 5. The CDR3 loop reads CASRVAGGGDTQYF. In DNA, the CDR3 is TGTGCCAGCAGGGTAGCGGGGGGCGGAGATACGCAGTATTTT.

The chain joins TRBV19 to TRBJ1-2; 9 bases match TRBD1. J was trimmed by 2 bases and V by 9 bases; bases with no gene match: 10. The CDR3 has 15 residues. Germline V gene sequence: CDR1 LNHDA, CDR2 SQIVND (reference sequence). This CDR3 is CASRTGASHNYGYTF. Here the CDR3 DNA reads TGTGCCAGCAGGACAGGGGCATCACACAACTATGGCTACACCTTC. The variable domain in full, completed from reference TRBV19 and TRBJ1-2, reads DGGITQSPKYLFRKEGQNVTLSCEQNLNHDAMYWYRQDPGQGLRLIYYSQIVNDFQKGDIAEGYSVSREKKESFPLTVTSAQKNPTAFYLCASRTGASHNYGYTFGSGTRLTVV.

The chain carries TRBV6-5 and TRBJ1-2; TRBD1 agrees at 11 bases. V gave up 0 bases and J gave up 8 bases; unmatched junction bases: 8. The CDR3 runs 16 residues. Germline V CDR1 and CDR2: MNHEY, SVGAGI. The CDR3 DNA reads TGTGCCAGCAGTTACTCATCCGGACAGGGGGCTCTGGGCTACACCTTC. Translated: CASSYSSGQGALGYTF.

The V and J genes are TRBV28 and TRBJ2-7; TRBD1 aligns across 8 bases. CDR3 length: 15 amino acids. V dropped 5 bases and J dropped 1; count of bases not matched to a gene: 7. Germline V gives CDR1 MDHEN, CDR2 SYDVKM. The CDR3 loop is CASSPRDRRSYEQYF. DNA of the CDR3: TGTGCCAGCAGTCCTAGGGACAGGAGGTCCTACGAGCAGTACTTC.

The chain uses TRBV29-1 and TRBJ2-7; 7 bases agree with TRBD1. The V segment lost 6 bases and the J segment 2 bases; nucleotides outside the gene matches: 10. CDR1 is SQVTM and CDR2 is ANQGSEA in the germline V gene. The CDR3 consists of 14 residues. CDR3 sequence (DNA): TGCAGCGTGGCCGCCGGGACAGTAACCTACGAGCAGTACTTC. It encodes CSVAAGTVTYEQYF.